This entry describes one T cell receptor (beta chain). Its antigen is not known. TCRdb redid the calling of the 5' RACE reads with MiXCR, one entry per CDR3 protein. The sample lists nearly 200,000 distinct CDR3 sequences, 18% occurring once. The data originate from a study of T-cell memory formation after mild COVID-19. Study-wide findings and caveats: Cross-reactive memory apparently joined, as some responding clones appeared in pre-infection memory.

The V gene end was trimmed by 3 bases and the J gene end by 11 bases; junction bases not matched to a gene: 6. There are 14 residues in the CDR3. The genes are TRBV12-3 or TRBV12-4 and TRBJ2-3; TRBD1 aligns across 12 bases. The sequence was collected from an adult woman who had mild COVID-19 (a few samples of this study predate the infection). Cell type and time point are not known. The sequenced sample consisted of PBMCs or a T cell subset sorted from them (not recorded which). CDR3 amino acids: CASSLGQGAVVQYF. The CDR3 nucleotides are TGTGCCAGCAGTTTGGGACAGGGGGCTGTGGTGCAGTATTTT.